Each of the 19 T cell receptor beta chains below was sequenced from the same sample in a study of vaccination and CD4 T cells after COVID-19 (dated by TCRdb to between 2021 and 2024). This sample's treatment or condition label indicates: approximately 9-day PBMC culture with coronavirus spike peptide pools or control peptides (ViraFEST assay). Library generation was performed with PCR. The sequencer was an Illumina iSeq 100. At the Johns Hopkins FTIC core, DNA from the cultured CD4+ T cells underwent TCR sequencing with the Oncomine TCR Beta short-read assay. TCRdb redid the processing of the public reads, applying fastp at Q25 and MiXCR, and retained in-frame beta chains. CDR3 protein sequences are deduplicated, and each keeps its most common genes and DNA. Present in this sample are 14,000 to 15,000 distinct CDR3 sequences, roughly 50% of which were seen just once. Roughly 7.6% of the sample rests with the top ten.

Their antigens are not known. Sequenced: CD4+ T cells from blood, cultured in vitro. These receptor sequences come from a human donor who had recovered from COVID-19.

The CDR3 coding sequence is TGTGCCATCAAAACCGACGGGGACAGGGGCTACACCTTC. This encodes CAIKTDGDRGYTF. The chain links TRBV10-3 to TRBJ1-2; TRBD1 agrees at 8 bases. Germline V CDR1 and CDR2: ENHRY, SYGVKD. With 7 bases clipped from V and 8 bases from J, the junction kept 9 bases outside the gene matches. This CDR3 spans 13 amino acids.

V and J are TRBV20-1 and TRBJ1-5; D gene uncertain. The CDR3 is 12 residues long. Germline CDR1 DFQATT, CDR2 SNEGSKA (reference sequence). V lost 0 bases and J lost 0, with 0 bases in between. The CDR3 protein is CSARDSNQPQHF. The CDR3 region has the DNA TGCAGTGCTAGAGATAGCAATCAGCCCCAGCATTTT.

The chain has TRBV19 and TRBJ1-3; D may be TRBD1 (5 bases). This CDR3 comprises 17 residues. The germline gives CDR1 LNHDA, CDR2 SQIVND (reference sequence). Trimming shortened V by 5 bases and J by 3 bases, and 20 bases separated the two germline ends. Here the CDR3 reads CASSSRPGPVDGNTIYF. In DNA form, the CDR3 reads TGTGCCAGTAGTTCGCGCCCAGGGCCTGTCGATGGAAACACCATATATTTT.

The V call is TRBV14, the J call TRBJ1-1; D not certain. V lost 1 base to trimming and J lost 1 base, with 7 bases between them. The CDR3 length is 14 residues. Germline CDR1 and CDR2: SGHDN and FVKESK. This chain's CDR3 is CASSQGAKNTEAFF. The CDR3 nucleotides read TGTGCCAGCAGCCAAGGGGCGAAGAACACTGAAGCTTTCTTT.

This sequence joins TRBV10-1 and TRBJ1-1; tentatively, D is TRBD1 (6 bases). This CDR3 has 13 amino acids. Trimming took off 6 bases at V and 11 bases at J, with 19 bases between the two ends. Germline CDR1 WNHNN, CDR2 SYGVQD (reference sequence). The CDR3 protein is CASSLTGIGTAFF. CDR3 DNA: TGCGCCAGCAGCTTAACAGGGATAGGTACGGCTTTCTTT.

Details on this clonotype: The germline gene is not matched at one end of the junction; a read error may be the cause. This rearrangement joins TRBV7-7 to TRBJ2-1; 14 bases map to TRBD2. Germline V lookup: CDR1 SSHAT, CDR2 FNYEAQ (reference sequence). This CDR3 region has 16 residues. The CDR3 loop reads CASSLGTSGSGNEQFF. As DNA, the CDR3 is TGTGCTAGCAGCCTCGGGACTAGCGGGAGCGGCAATGAGCAGTTCTTC.

V gene TRBV28 combines with J gene TRBJ2-6; D not certain. CDR1 and CDR2 from the germline V gene are MDHEN and SYDVKM. Deletions cut 10 bases from V and 4 bases from J, with 20 bases between. The CDR3 contains 16 residues. CDR3 in DNA: TGTGCCACCAATACTCTTTTGAAGAAAGGGGCCAACGTCCTGACTTTC. This codes for CATNTLLKKGANVLTF.

This clonotype was detected only a few times. The chain recombines TRBV15 with TRBJ2-2; D is unclear. The CDR3 is 17 residues long. V was clipped by 0 bases and J by 4 bases, with 15 bases between them. Germline values: CDR1 LNHNV, CDR2 YYDKDF (reference sequence). Written as DNA, the CDR3 is TGTGCCACCAGCAGAGATGGGCCAGGACCGGGCACCGGGGAGCTGTTTTTT. Translated: CATSRDGPGPGTGELFF.

The chain links TRBV7-6 to TRBJ1-4, with D hard to call. The CDR3 consists of 14 residues. The germline gives CDR1 SGHVS, CDR2 FNYEAQ. The ends were cut back, 6 bases at V and 0 bases at J, with 8 bases in the middle. CDR3 sequence: CASRAYATNEKLFF. DNA of the CDR3: TGTGCCAGCAGGGCCTATGCAACTAATGAAAAACTGTTTTTT.

V gene TRBV24-1 combines with J gene TRBJ1-5, with 8 nucleotides matching TRBD1. The J segment lost 3 bases and the V segment lost 4 bases, leaving 7 bases of the junction unmatched. CDR3 length: 16 amino acids. Germline CDR1 reads KGHDR; CDR2 reads SFDVKD. This CDR3 is CATSDSRQGPNQPQHF. The CDR3 DNA follows: TGTGCCACCAGTGACTCCCGACAGGGGCCCAATCAGCCCCAGCATTTT.

This clonotype is categorized as medium-sized. The J gene is TRBJ2-1, the V gene TRBV19; D possibly uses TRBD1 or TRBD2 (5 bases each). The germline V gene has CDR1 LNHDA and CDR2 SQIVND (reference sequence). This CDR3 is built from 13 residues. Trimming stripped 8 bases from V and 10 bases from J, with 18 bases between. Written as DNA, the CDR3 is TGTGCCAGTTCTCAGGACCTGGGGGTGGAGCAGTTCTTC. It encodes CASSQDLGVEQFF.

This chain uses TRBV24-1 with TRBJ2-7, with 9 bases aligning to TRBD1. V was clipped by 5 bases and J by 5 bases; unmatched bases: 9. Germline lookup yields CDR1 KGHDR and CDR2 SFDVKD. The CDR3 contains 15 residues. For the CDR3, the DNA is TGTGCCACCAGTGCCGAAGGGACAGGGACCCACGAGCAGTACTTC. Encoded protein: CATSAEGTGTHEQYF.

The chain is built from TRBV7-2 and TRBJ1-1; weak D call: TRBD1 (5 bases). The CDR3 covers 16 residues. The germline V gene has CDR1 SGHTA and CDR2 FQGNSA. V lost 2 bases and J lost 1, with 14 bases in between. In DNA, the CDR3 is TGTGCCAGCAGCTTAAACGGAGGGGAGTGGAACACTGAAGCTTTCTTT. Its protein is CASSLNGGEWNTEAFF.

This clonotype was counted only a few times. The J gene is TRBJ2-3, the V gene TRBV7-3, with 8 bases lining up with TRBD1. Germline values: CDR1 SGHTA, CDR2 FQGTGA. There are 19 residues in the CDR3. With V trimmed by 1 base and J by 1 base, 13 bases remained unmatched. CDR3 nucleotides: TGTGCCAGCAGCTTAAACGCAGGACAGGGAGGTGGGGGCACAGATACGCAGTATTTT. Protein product: CASSLNAGQGGGGTDTQYF.

The chain uses TRBV6-2 or TRBV6-3 and TRBJ1-1; 8 bases are a match to TRBD1. The J segment lost 3 bases and the V segment lost 6 bases, leaving 6 bases of the junction unmatched. The CDR3 spans 14 residues. Germline V gives CDR1 MNHEY, CDR2 SVGEGT. The CDR3 nucleotides are TGTGCCAGCAGCCCGAGGGACAGGTACACTGAAGCTTTCTTT. This translates into CASSPRDRYTEAFF.

J is TRBJ1-5 and V is TRBV6-1, with a tentative D call TRBD1 (5 bases). The CDR3 length is 12 residues. CDR1 is MNHNS, CDR2 SASEGT, per germline. The germline V and J ends were trimmed by 5 bases and 5 bases, with 7 bases remaining between them. The CDR3 DNA reads TGTGCCAGCAGTAAAGGGGATCAGCCCCAGCATTTT. It is translated as CASSKGDQPQHF.

The V and J genes are TRBV20-1 and TRBJ2-2; the match to TRBD2 covers 9 bases. The germline V gene has CDR1 DFQATT and CDR2 SNEGSKA (reference sequence). The CDR3 has 14 amino acids. Germline trimming cut 5 bases from V and 5 bases from J; bases unmatched to any gene: 6. The CDR3 is CSARGGAGTGELFF. Here the CDR3 DNA reads TGCAGTGCTCGCGGGGGGGCGGGGACCGGGGAGCTGTTTTTT.

J is TRBJ1-2 and V is TRBV28, with D unclear. The CDR3 totals 15 residues. Trimming stripped 1 base from V and 6 bases from J, with 15 bases between. CDR1 and CDR2 (germline): MDHEN, SYDVKM. CDR3 sequence: CASSLSLPTGHGYTF. CDR3 sequence (DNA): TGTGCCAGCAGTTTATCACTGCCTACGGGCCATGGCTACACCTTC.

This rearrangement joins TRBV7-2 to TRBJ1-1; D unresolved. CDR1 is SGHTA and CDR2 is FQGNSA in the germline V gene. The V gene lost 5 bases and the J gene lost 6 bases, with 13 bases spanning the gap. The CDR3 runs 13 residues. Written as DNA, the CDR3 is TGTGCCAGCAGCCGCCGGGGTCGGGCTGAAGCTTTCTTT. This gives the protein CASSRRGRAEAFF.